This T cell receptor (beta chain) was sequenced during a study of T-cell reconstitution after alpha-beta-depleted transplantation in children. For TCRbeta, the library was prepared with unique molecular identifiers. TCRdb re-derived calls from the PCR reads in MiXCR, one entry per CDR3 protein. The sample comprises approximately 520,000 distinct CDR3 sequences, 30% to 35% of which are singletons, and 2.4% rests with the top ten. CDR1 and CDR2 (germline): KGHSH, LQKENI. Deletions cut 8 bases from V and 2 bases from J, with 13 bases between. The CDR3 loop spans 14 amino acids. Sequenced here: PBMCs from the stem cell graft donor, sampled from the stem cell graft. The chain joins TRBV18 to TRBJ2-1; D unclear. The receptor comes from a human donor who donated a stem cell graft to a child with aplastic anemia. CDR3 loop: CASMHQDTYNEQFF. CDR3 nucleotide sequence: TGTGCCAGCATGCACCAGGATACCTACAATGAGCAGTTCTTC.